This TCR beta chain was identified in a study of T cells in Graves' hyperthyroidism and ophthalmopathy. The wider study: At initial diagnosis, before any treatment had begun, peripheral blood was obtained.

It was RNA transcripts that yielded the amplified TCR beta CDR3 regions. The study used the HTBI primer set for a first-round RT-PCR of the TCR CDR3. MiXCR was run by TCRdb on the multiplex PCR reads, yielding one entry per CDR3 protein. The sample holds under 350,000 distinct CDR3 sequences; 21% are singletons and the top ten take 50%. General study points: In blood, most of the thyroid clonotypes expanded above 0.001 were also present.

Extraction of PBMCs used roughly 9.3 ml of fresh peripheral blood. Per the germline V gene, CDR1 is DFQATT and CDR2 is SNEGSKA (reference sequence). The CDR3 is 12 residues long. V was pared by 5 bases and J by 6 bases, with 6 bases of the junction left unmatched. Ten or more counts support this clonotype. Antigen: not known. This receptor was taken from a woman in her fifties or sixties with Graves' hyperthyroidism. Sample: blood. The genes are TRBV20-1 and TRBJ1-1, with 7 bases matching TRBD1. The CDR3 region is CSAAGQAPEAFF. The CDR3 bases are TGCAGTGCTGCTGGACAGGCCCCTGAAGCTTTCTTT.